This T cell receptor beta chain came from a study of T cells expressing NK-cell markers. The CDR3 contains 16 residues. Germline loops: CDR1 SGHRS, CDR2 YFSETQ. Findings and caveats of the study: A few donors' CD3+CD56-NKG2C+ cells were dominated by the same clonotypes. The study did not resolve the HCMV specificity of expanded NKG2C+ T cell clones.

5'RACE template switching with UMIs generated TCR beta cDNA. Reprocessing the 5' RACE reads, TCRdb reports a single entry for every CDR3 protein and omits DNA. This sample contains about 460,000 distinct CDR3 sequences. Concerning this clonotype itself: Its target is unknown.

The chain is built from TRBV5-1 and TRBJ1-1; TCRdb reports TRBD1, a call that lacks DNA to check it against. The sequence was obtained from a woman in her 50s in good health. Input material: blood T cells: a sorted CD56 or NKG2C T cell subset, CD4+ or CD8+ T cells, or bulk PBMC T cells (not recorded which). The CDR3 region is CASSLEPGDRNTEAFF.